Following are 30 T cell receptor beta chains from one sample sequenced in a study of blood T cell repertoires in COVID-19. The data were produced by immunoSEQ multiplex PCR, yet TCRdb's version contains in-frame clones alone and is incomplete. The table has about 210,000 clones, less than 85% seen once. Source material: peripheral blood. Receptors originate from a woman in her sixties or seventies with acute or convalescent COVID-19.

This clone is a singleton in its sample. This chain joins TRBV10-3 and TRBJ2-2, with TRBD2 matching 8 bases. The CDR3 has 15 residues. V was clipped by 11 bases and J by 5 bases; unmatched bases: 13. The germline CDR1 and CDR2 sequences are ENHRY and SYGVKD. CDR3 sequence: CASQRRAGVTGELFF. The DNA for the CDR3 is TGTGCCTCCCAGCGAAGAGCGGGGGTGACCGGGGAGCTGTTTTTT.

This chain joins TRBV7-2 and TRBJ1-5; no clear D gene. Per germline, CDR1 SGHTA and CDR2 FQGNSA. The CDR3 extends over 14 amino acids. Trimming left V 3 bases short and J 7 bases short, with 13 bases between. The CDR3 DNA reads TGTGCCAGCAGCTTCAACACCCACGCACAGCCCCAGCATTTT. Its protein is CASSFNTHAQPQHF.

This chain joins TRBV5-6 and TRBJ1-2; 7 bases fit TRBD1. From germline, CDR1 is SGHDT and CDR2 YYEEEE. The CDR3 covers 15 residues. Trimming took 0 bases from V and 3 from J; bases not matched to a gene: 5. The DNA of the CDR3 is TGTGCCAGCAGCTTGGCCGCCAGGGGGGACTATGGCTACACCTTC. It specifies CASSLAARGDYGYTF.

This chain connects TRBV4-3 to TRBJ2-6, with D perhaps TRBD1 (6 bases). The CDR3 covers 20 residues. Trimming stripped 4 bases from V and 0 bases from J, with 22 bases between. Germline CDR1 reads LGHNA; CDR2 reads YSLEER. DNA for the CDR3: TGCGCCAGCAGCCTTGAGACCCTGGCAGGGGCTGCCTCTGGGGCCAACGTCCTGACTTTC. The encoded protein is CASSLETLAGAASGANVLTF.

The chain is built from TRBV5-1 and TRBJ2-1; TRBD2 matches at 8 bases. This CDR3 contains 16 residues. The V and J ends lost 0 bases and 6 bases, in that order; junction bases with no gene match: 8. Per germline, CDR1 SGHRS and CDR2 YFSETQ. DNA of the CDR3: TGCGCCAGCAGCTTGGATGGGGCGGGGGGCTCCAATGAGCAGTTCTTC. This sequence encodes CASSLDGAGGSNEQFF.

This rearrangement joins TRBV10-1 to TRBJ1-2; 7 bases match TRBD1. V shed 3 bases, J shed 10 bases, and the junction held 5 bases outside the gene matches. Germline V gene sequence: CDR1 WNHNN, CDR2 SYGVQD (reference sequence). The length of the CDR3 is 12 residues. The DNA of the CDR3 is TGCGCCAGCAGTGACTCAGACAGGGACTACACCTTC. This translates into CASSDSDRDYTF.

V and J are TRBV19 and TRBJ2-3; the D gene is possibly TRBD1 (5 bases). Trimming took off 3 bases at V and 4 bases at J, with 17 bases between the two ends. CDR1 is LNHDA and CDR2 is SQIVND in the germline V gene (reference sequence). This CDR3 is built from 16 residues. The CDR3 bases are TGTGCCAGTAGTATGAGTCTGGGGCGTGTGGCAGATACGCAGTATTTT. Translated, it gives CASSMSLGRVADTQYF. The whole variable domain, remainder taken from reference TRBV19 and TRBJ2-3, is DGGITQSPKYLFRKEGQNVTLSCEQNLNHDAMYWYRQDPGQGLRLIYYSQIVNDFQKGDIAEGYSVSREKKESFPLTVTSAQKNPTAFYLCASSMSLGRVADTQYFGPGTRLTVL.

This clone showed up just once. The chain links TRBV3-1 (or the pseudogene TRBV3-2) to TRBJ2-7, with a possible D match to TRBD2 (6 bases). In germline, CDR1 is LGHDT, CDR2 YNNKEL (reference sequence). V lost 0 bases and J lost 7, with 16 bases in between. The CDR3 covers 15 residues. The CDR3: CASSQELGTPREQYF. CDR3 bases: TGTGCCAGCAGCCAAGAGCTAGGGACTCCGAGAGAGCAGTACTTC.

V usage is TRBV4-2 and J usage is TRBJ2-3; weak D call: TRBD2 (6 bases). The CDR3 contains 18 residues. Germline V gene sequence: CDR1 LGHNA, CDR2 YNFKEQ. V was pared by 5 bases and J by 2 bases, with 23 bases between. CDR3 sequence reads: CASSGVGWVADDTDTQYF. The DNA for the CDR3 is TGTGCCAGCAGCGGAGTAGGCTGGGTAGCGGACGACACAGATACGCAGTATTTT.

The chain combines TRBV7-9 with TRBJ2-7; 10 bases align to TRBD1. The CDR3 extends over 16 amino acids. The V and J ends lost 1 base and 2 bases, in that order; junction bases with no gene match: 5. Looked up from germline, CDR1 is SEHNR and CDR2 is FQNEAQ (reference sequence). CDR3 sequence (DNA): TGTGCCAGCAGCTTAGAGGCTGGACAGGGGGCCTACGAGCAGTACTTC. It is translated as CASSLEAGQGAYEQYF.

The CDR3 bases are TGTGCCAGCAGCTTGGGTAGCGGACCCTACAATGAGCAGTTCTTC. Its translation is CASSLGSGPYNEQFF. The rearrangement uses TRBV5-4 and TRBJ2-1, with TRBD2 as a possible D gene (6 bases). The CDR3 loop spans 15 amino acids. The V end was cut by 0 bases, the J end by 2 bases, with 9 bases between. Germline CDR1 is SGHNT and CDR2 is YYREEE (reference sequence).

This clone was observed a single time. The chain carries TRBV5-1 and TRBJ2-5, with 8 bases lining up with TRBD2. Germline trimming cut 3 bases from V and 4 bases from J; bases unmatched to any gene: 2. The CDR3 spans 13 residues. Germline V gene sequence: CDR1 SGHRS, CDR2 YFSETQ. CDR3 region: CASSSAGGETQYF. CDR3 DNA: TGCGCCAGCAGCTCGGCGGGGGGAGAGACCCAGTACTTC.

This chain connects TRBV11-2 to TRBJ2-3; a possible D gene is TRBD1 (7 bases). CDR3 length: 13 amino acids. Trimming cost V 6 bases and J 6 bases, with 13 bases left between them. Germline V gene data show CDR1 as SGHAT and CDR2 as FQNNGV. CDR3 nucleotide sequence: TGTGCCAGCAGATTGTCAGGGGGGGATACGCAGTATTTT. It codes for CASRLSGGDTQYF.

The chain is built from TRBV24-1 and TRBJ2-3; possibly TRBD2 for D (5 bases). The CDR3 sequence is 16 residues long. Germline V gene data show CDR1 as KGHDR and CDR2 as SFDVKD. Trimming removed 0 bases at V and 0 bases at J, with 9 bases between. CDR3 bases: TGTGCCACCAGTGATTTGGGCAGCGGAAGCACAGATACGCAGTATTTT. It specifies CATSDLGSGSTDTQYF.

The V call is TRBV7-3, the J call TRBJ2-6; D possibly corresponds to TRBD2 (6 bases). The germline V and J ends were trimmed by 5 bases and 4 bases, with 15 bases remaining between them. The CDR3 has 16 residues. CDR1 and CDR2 from the germline V gene are SGHTA and FQGTGA. CDR3 sequence: CASSPTRQTGANVLTF. The CDR3 DNA sequence: TGTGCCAGCAGCCCGACTAGGCAGACCGGGGCCAACGTCCTGACTTTC.

The chain has TRBV7-2 and TRBJ1-2; D possibly corresponds to TRBD1 (5 bases). The CDR3 is 16 residues long. Germline V gene sequence: CDR1 SGHTA, CDR2 FQGNSA. V lost 5 bases and J lost 0, with 16 bases in between. CDR3 coding DNA: TGTGCCAGCAGCCACCCGAGGGGAGGGACTAACTATGGCTACACCTTC. This gives the protein CASSHPRGGTNYGYTF.

This clone was recorded a few times. The V call is TRBV6-5, the J call TRBJ1-5; D gene ambiguous. Germline assignment: CDR1 MNHEY and CDR2 SVGAGI. The CDR3 has 14 residues. V shed 7 bases and J shed 2 bases, with 12 bases lying between them. The CDR3 here is CASTPAGGNQPQHF. The CDR3 region has the DNA TGTGCCAGCACCCCGGCGGGCGGCAATCAGCCCCAGCATTTT.

The chain uses TRBV6-5 and TRBJ2-7; D may be TRBD1 (6 bases). CDR3 length: 15 amino acids. CDR1 and CDR2 (germline): MNHEY, SVGAGI. The V and J ends lost 6 bases and 4 bases respectively, with 19 bases between them. The CDR3 DNA reads as TGTGCCAGCAGCCCAGGGACACTCATATATTACGAGCAGTACGTC. Its protein product is CASSPGTLIYYEQYV.

The chain recombines TRBV3-1 (or the pseudogene TRBV3-2) with TRBJ2-2, with D possibly matching TRBD2 (6 bases). Trimming shortened V by 4 bases and J by 7 bases, and 13 bases separated the two germline ends. The CDR3 is 14 amino acids. CDR1 is LGHDT and CDR2 is YNNKEL in the germline V gene (reference sequence). Here the CDR3 reads CASSPQGGVGELFF. CDR3 DNA sequence: TGTGCCAGCAGCCCGCAGGGCGGGGTCGGGGAGCTGTTTTTT.

The rearrangement links TRBV3-1 (or the pseudogene TRBV3-2) to TRBJ1-2; D remains unclear. V lost 0 bases, J lost 8 bases, and 4 bases lay in between. The CDR3 has 11 residues. CDR1 is LGHDT and CDR2 is YNNKEL in the germline V gene (reference sequence). CDR3 nucleotide sequence: TGTGCCAGCAGCCAAGACGCGGGCTACACCTTC. It specifies CASSQDAGYTF.

This clone was seen once. This chain joins TRBV6-5 and TRBJ1-1; D is unresolved. The V gene's germline CDR1 is MNHEY and CDR2 SVGAGI. This CDR3 comprises 14 residues. The ends were cut back, 7 bases at V and 1 base at J, with 13 bases in the middle. Written as DNA, the CDR3 is TGTGCCAGCATACACGGAGCCAAGAACACTGAAGCTTTCTTT. It specifies CASIHGAKNTEAFF.

The chain links TRBV11-3 to TRBJ2-3, with D maybe TRBD2 (6 bases). CDR3 size: 14 residues. Germline V gives CDR1 SGHNT, CDR2 YENEEA. Trimming removed 1 base at V and 1 base at J, with 6 bases between. DNA of the CDR3: TGTGCCAGCAGCTTAGGCGGGGGCACAGATACGCAGTATTTT. This codes for CASSLGGGTDTQYF.

V and J are TRBV10-3 and TRBJ1-6; 8 bases line up with TRBD1. V shed 0 bases, J shed 9 bases, and the junction held 10 bases outside the gene matches. Looked up from germline, CDR1 is ENHRY and CDR2 is SYGVKD. The length of the CDR3 is 17 residues. The CDR3 DNA sequence: TGTGCCATCAGTGAGTCGGTGGGCCCGGACAGGGTTTCACCCCTCCACTTT. As protein: CAISESVGPDRVSPLHF.

The chain joins TRBV2 to TRBJ2-5; D is unresolved. There are 15 residues in the CDR3. Germline lookup yields CDR1 SNHLY and CDR2 FYNNEI. V was clipped by 5 bases and J by 2 bases, with 15 bases between them. The CDR3 reads CASSKGQSSQETQYF. The CDR3 coding sequence is TGTGCCAGCAGTAAAGGGCAGTCTTCTCAAGAGACCCAGTACTTC.

The chain has TRBV2 and TRBJ1-1; no definite D call. Germline V gene sequence: CDR1 SNHLY, CDR2 FYNNEI. The V end lost 3 bases, the J end lost 8 bases, and 7 bases lay between the germline ends. The CDR3 covers 11 residues. CDR3 sequence: CASSEAWEAFF. DNA for the CDR3: TGTGCCAGCAGTGAGGCCTGGGAAGCTTTCTTT.

The chain has TRBV6-2 or TRBV6-3 and TRBJ1-1, with 7 bases identical to TRBD1. Losses at the gene ends were 4 bases for V and 5 bases for J; bases not matched to a gene: 10. The CDR3 consists of 15 residues. CDR1 and CDR2 (germline): MNHEY, SVGEGT. The CDR3 DNA reads as TGTGCCAGCAGTTCCGTGACAGGGCCGGGGACTGAAGCTTTCTTT. Translated: CASSSVTGPGTEAFF.

The chain recombines TRBV6-5 with TRBJ2-5; 9 bases map to TRBD2. CDR3 length equals 16 residues. After removal of 0 bases from V and 5 bases from J, the junction contained 7 bases not matched to a gene. CDR1 MNHEY and CDR2 SVGAGI come from the germline V gene. CDR3 sequence (DNA): TGTGCCAGCAGTTACTCCGGGCGGGGGGGTTTGGAGACCCAGTACTTC. Amino acids: CASSYSGRGGLETQYF.

The chain employs TRBV19 and TRBJ2-7, with D maybe TRBD2 (5 bases). Trimming pared 8 bases from V and 1 base from J, leaving 18 bases between. The CDR3 is 15 amino acids. Germline values: CDR1 LNHDA, CDR2 SQIVND (reference sequence). The CDR3 region is CASSDRGLGSYEQYF. For the CDR3, the DNA is TGTGCCAGTTCCGACCGGGGTCTAGGTTCCTACGAGCAGTACTTC.

The chain combines TRBV29-1 with TRBJ2-2; 12 nucleotides line up with TRBD1. In germline, CDR1 is SQVTM, CDR2 ANQGSEA. CDR3 size: 13 residues. Unmatched junction bases numbered 4, after V lost 4 bases and J lost 10 bases. In nucleotides, the CDR3 is TGCAGCGTTGGGGGGACAGGGGGCTTGGAGCTGTTTTTT. It specifies CSVGGTGGLELFF.

The gene calls are TRBV7-3 and TRBJ2-5, with unresolved D. The CDR3 runs 11 residues. Germline CDR1 and CDR2: SGHTA and FQGTGA. V was pared by 5 bases and J by 5 bases, with 6 bases between. The CDR3 reads CASSPLETQYF. The CDR3, as DNA: TGTGCCAGCAGCCCCCTGGAGACCCAGTACTTC.